Listed here are 8 T cell receptor beta chains from one sample, sequenced in a study of human T cells and chemical hapten exposure (dated by TCRdb to the early 2020s). Interpreted using the paper, the time point label stands for: pre-sensitization, week 0. Interpreted using the paper, the treatment or condition label stands for: therapeutic diphenylcyclopropenone sensitization with weekly scalp DPC. The library was generated by RACE. The sequencer listed for this sample is NextSeq 500. TCRdb ran its own pipeline on the public reads, namely fastp trimming at Q25 and MiXCR clone calling, and kept in-frame beta chains. Here each entry gathers all rows of one CDR3 protein and keeps the most common genes and DNA. The sample records about 270,000 distinct CDR3 sequences, roughly 8% of which are singletons. Clones ranked in the top ten supply around 1.2% of the sample. Sample: whole blood, taken in connection with sensitization to the hapten diphenylcyclopropenone (DPC). All receptors derive from a man between 18 and 29 years old with alopecia areata. Some clones in this sample may be carry-over from other donors' samples.

V and J are TRBV12-3 or TRBV12-4 and TRBJ1-2; no definite D call. V was trimmed by 7 bases and J by 2 bases, leaving 11 bases between them. The CDR3 has 13 residues. For the CDR3, the DNA is TGTGCCAGCAACTTAGGAGGGAACTATGGCTACACCTTC. Its protein is CASNLGGNYGYTF.

The chain uses TRBV20-1 and TRBJ1-5; possible D gene TRBD1, 6 bases. With 2 bases removed from V and 0 bases from J, the gap between germline ends came to 11 bases. CDR3 size: 15 residues. The germline CDR1 and CDR2 sequences are DFQATT and SNEGSKA (reference sequence). The CDR3 loop is CSARIGGVSNQPQHF. CDR3 coding DNA: TGCAGTGCTAGAATAGGGGGAGTTAGCAATCAGCCCCAGCATTTT.

This clonotype was counted only a few times. V is TRBV7-9 and J is TRBJ1-5; 7 nucleotides agree with TRBD1. J lost 2 bases, V lost 5 bases, and 3 bases had no gene match. Germline V gene lookup returns CDR1 SEHNR and CDR2 FQNEAQ (reference sequence). This CDR3 comprises 14 residues. CDR3 amino acids: CASSDGTGNQPQHF. The CDR3 DNA sequence: TGTGCCAGCAGCGATGGGACAGGCAATCAGCCCCAGCATTTT.

This chain joins TRBV27 and TRBJ1-1; TRBD1 matches 7 bases. Germline assignment: CDR1 MNHEY and CDR2 SMNVEV (reference sequence). This CDR3 has 14 amino acids. The ends lost 5 bases at V and 6 bases at J; junction bases unmatched: 9. The CDR3 protein is CASSRQGLRPEAFF. DNA of the CDR3: TGTGCCAGCAGTCGACAGGGTTTGCGCCCTGAAGCTTTCTTT.

This clonotype turned up a few times. This chain uses TRBV11-2 with TRBJ2-7; D unresolved. There are 14 residues in the CDR3. V was trimmed by 4 bases and J by 0 bases, leaving 10 bases between them. The V gene's germline CDR1 is SGHAT and CDR2 FQNNGV. CDR3 bases: TGTGCCAGCAGCTCAAGTTCAGGCTCCTACGAGCAGTACTTC. Residues: CASSSSSGSYEQYF. Full variable domain (outside the CDR3, taken from reference TRBV11-2 and TRBJ2-7): EAGVAQSPRYKIIEKRQSVAFWCNPISGHATLYWYQQILGQGPKLLIQFQNNGVVDDSQLPKDRFSAERLKGVDSTLKIQPAKLEDSAVYLCASSSSSGSYEQYFGPGTRLTVT.

This clonotype was recorded many times. The genes are TRBV12-3 or TRBV12-4 and TRBJ2-3; no definite D call. CDR3 size: 13 residues. Trimming took 3 bases from V and 3 from J, leaving 7 bases between them. Here the CDR3 reads CASSFARTDTQYF. CDR3 in DNA: TGTGCCAGCAGTTTCGCCAGGACAGATACGCAGTATTTT.

This clonotype was detected only a few times. V is TRBV12-3 or TRBV12-4 and J is TRBJ2-1, with 7 bases that match TRBD1. CDR3 length: 15 residues. V shed 2 bases, J shed 10 bases, and the junction held 11 bases outside the gene matches. The CDR3 nucleotides read TGTGCCAGCAGTTTAAGGGAGTCAGGGACAGCCGAGCAGTTCTTC. It yields the protein CASSLRESGTAEQFF.

The chain combines TRBV12-3 or TRBV12-4 with TRBJ1-6, with 8 bases that match TRBD1. J lost 6 bases, V lost 7 bases, and 11 bases had no gene match. The CDR3 is made up of 16 amino acids. For the CDR3, the DNA is TGTGCCAGCAATTTCCGTTCAGGACAGGGTAATTCACCCCTCCACTTT. It is translated as CASNFRSGQGNSPLHF.